The clone carrying this TCR beta chain was seen more than once but under ten times. Arm-PCR of CDR3 regions with iRepertoire HTBI primers generated TCR beta libraries. Each CDR3 protein gets one entry after TCRdb re-called the multiplex PCR reads with MiXCR. Of about 530,000 distinct CDR3 sequences listed, 16% were seen once; the top ten hold roughly 25%. The data stem from a study of regulatory T cells in long-lasting Graves disease. Germline V gives CDR1 ENHRY, CDR2 SYGVKD. This CDR3 spans 14 amino acids. V shed 6 bases, J shed 2 bases, and the junction held 1 base outside the gene matches. Time point described: newly diagnosed GD, antithyroid drugs for less than 3 months. RNA isolated from PBMCs was used to make the TCR library. This sample also belongs to another study, concerning T cells in Graves' hyperthyroidism and ophthalmopathy.

The chain joins TRBV10-3 to TRBJ1-5; TRBD1 matches 10 bases. The source material was peripheral blood mononuclear cells (PBMCs), sampled at new diagnosis, from a patient treated with antithyroid drugs. The sequence came from a woman aged 35-60 years with Graves disease. Here the CDR3 DNA reads TGTGCCATCAGCGGGACAGGGGGCAATCAGCCCCAGCATTTT. Its translation is CAISGTGGNQPQHF.